This record covers a single TCR beta chain. The antigen is unknown. This entry belongs to a study of cytotoxic CD8 clonotypes in ibrutinib-treated CLL. Study-level results: Clonotypes that were public were uncommon, and they contracted or stayed stable on treatment. Baseline clonality, above age-matched healthy donor levels, tracked circulating CD8+ T-cell counts.

The germline V gene encodes CDR1 MDHEN and CDR2 SYDVKM. The CDR3 has 14 amino acids. Trimming shortened V by 5 bases and J by 3 bases, and 12 bases separated the two germline ends. Profiling relied on immunoSEQ multiplex PCR, and the TCRdb table lists in-frame clones only, not all of them. The sample lists 300,000 or so clones, under 70% seen once, with roughly 6.8% in the top ten. This TCR was sampled from a human donor with chronic lymphocytic leukemia. The rearrangement uses TRBV28 and TRBJ2-3, with D possibly matching TRBD2 (5 bases). The specimen comprised PBMCs, sampled after 36 months of ibrutinib treatment. CDR3 in amino acids: CASSASGKTDTQYF. CDR3 sequence (DNA): TGTGCCAGCAGTGCCTCCGGGAAGACAGATACGCAGTATTTT.